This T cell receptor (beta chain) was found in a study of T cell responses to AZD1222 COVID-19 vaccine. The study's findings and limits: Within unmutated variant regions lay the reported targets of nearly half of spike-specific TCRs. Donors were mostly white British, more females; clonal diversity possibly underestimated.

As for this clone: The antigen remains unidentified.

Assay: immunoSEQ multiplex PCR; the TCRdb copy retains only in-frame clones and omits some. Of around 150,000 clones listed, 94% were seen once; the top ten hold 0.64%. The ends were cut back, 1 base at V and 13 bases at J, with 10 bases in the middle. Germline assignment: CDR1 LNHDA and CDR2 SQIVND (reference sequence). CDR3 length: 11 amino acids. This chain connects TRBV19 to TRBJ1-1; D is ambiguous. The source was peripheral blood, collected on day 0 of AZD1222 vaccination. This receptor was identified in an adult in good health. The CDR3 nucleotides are TGTGCCAGTAGTATAGGGACCCGGAGTTTCTTT. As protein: CASSIGTRSFF.